This TCR beta chain was sequenced for a study of cytomegalovirus exposure and HLA in healthy donors. Study conclusions and caveats: An analysis that was carried out later associated 16,951 TCR beta sequences with HLA alleles at 0.05 false discovery rate.

This clone showed up just a few times. Its antigen is not known. In the PCR, 60 Vbeta and 13 Jbeta primers were used. Only in-frame clones appear in the TCRdb table, and some are missing; sequencing was by immunoSEQ multiplex PCR. Among about 170,000 clones listed, about 75% were seen once. Sequencing input: PBMCs. This TCR was sampled from a man between 40 and 49 years old in good health and CMV-seropositive.

The CDR3 here is CASSYGTGGIDEQYF. Written as DNA, the CDR3 is TGTGCCAGCAGTTACGGGACAGGGGGCATTGACGAGCAGTACTTC. This chain uses TRBV6-5 with TRBJ2-7; 12 bases align to TRBD1. CDR3 size: 15 residues. CDR1 and CDR2 (germline): MNHEY, SVGAGI. The V and J ends lost 2 bases and 5 bases, in that order; junction bases with no gene match: 4.